This T cell receptor beta chain was identified during a study of metastatic and nonmetastatic thyroid tumors. This CDR3 is built from 15 residues. The V end was cut by 7 bases, the J end by 2 bases, with 16 bases between. In the original analysis: What underpinned the distant-metastasis classifier for papillary thyroid cancer was the set of CDR3 differences across clinicopathological groups. TCRdb re-called the PCR reads through MiXCR. None of the V and J calls come from the authors' own analysis; TCRdb made them. Of approximately 40,000 clones in the sample, more than 45% were seen once. Thyroid surgery was preceded by no treatment in any patient.

The chain links TRBV12-3 or TRBV12-4 to TRBJ2-3, with D tentatively TRBD1 (5 bases). The specimen sequenced was tumor tissue. This TCR derives from a male donor with papillary thyroid cancer or a benign thyroid nodule (not recorded which). Some clones in this sample may be carry-over from other donors' samples. CDR3 protein: CASNQRQTITDTQYF. CDR3 sequence (DNA): TGTGCCAGCAACCAAAGACAGACGATCACAGATACGCAGTATTTT.